Following are 27 T cell receptor beta chains from one sample sequenced in a study of OX40 agonist ivuxolimab in advanced cancers. Using immunoSEQ multiplex PCR, the repertoire was profiled, and TCRdb retains in-frame clones only, with some absent. The data show under 50,000 clones, with about 88% seen just once and 3.4% held by the top ten. The input for sequencing was CD4+ or CD8+ T cells sorted from blood, taken in a trial of the OX40 agonist ivuxolimab. All receptors derive from an adult with an advanced solid tumor such as melanoma, head and neck, liver or kidney cancer.

This clone was seen just once. V and J are TRBV6-1 and TRBJ2-7; D is undetermined. CDR3 length: 12 residues. V was shortened by 7 bases and J by 0 bases, with 7 bases between the two germline ends. Germline CDR1 MNHNS, CDR2 SASEGT. The CDR3 region is CASKISSYEQYF. CDR3 bases: TGTGCCAGCAAAATCAGCTCCTACGAGCAGTACTTC.

The chain is built from TRBV28 and TRBJ1-2; TRBD1 might be the D (5 bases). This CDR3 has 11 residues. Per the germline V gene, CDR1 is MDHEN and CDR2 is SYDVKM. V was trimmed by 8 bases and J by 8 bases, leaving 12 bases between them. The CDR3 DNA reads TGTGCCAGCGAGCAGGGCCGGGGCTACACCTTC. This encodes CASEQGRGYTF.

The V call is TRBV5-4, the J call TRBJ1-1; D uncertain. The V gene's germline CDR1 is SGHNT and CDR2 YYREEE (reference sequence). V shed 1 base and J shed 0 bases, with 4 bases lying between them. The CDR3 extends over 13 amino acids. The CDR3, as DNA: TGTGCCAGCAGCTTGCCCCTGAACACTGAAGCTTTCTTT. It specifies CASSLPLNTEAFF.

This clone was found once. V and J are TRBV5-6 and TRBJ2-3; 8 nucleotides line up with TRBD2. V dropped 7 bases and J dropped 4; count of bases not matched to a gene: 11. The CDR3 length is 15 residues. Germline lookup yields CDR1 SGHDT and CDR2 YYEEEE. CDR3 region: CASLSGGGLPDTQYF. DNA of the CDR3: TGTGCCAGCCTCTCCGGCGGGGGGCTTCCAGATACGCAGTATTTT. Variable domain in full (rest from reference TRBV5-6 and TRBJ2-3): DAGVTQSPTHLIKTRGQQVTLRCSPKSGHDTVSWYQQALGQGPQFIFQYYEEEERQRGNFPDRFSGHQFPNYSSELNVNALLLGDSALYLCASLSGGGLPDTQYFGPGTRLTVL.

The chain couples TRBV4-1 to TRBJ2-7, with D perhaps given as TRBD1 or TRBD2 (5 bases each). This CDR3 region has 15 residues. V was trimmed by 1 base and J by 0 bases, leaving 10 bases between them. CDR1 MGHRA and CDR2 YSYEKL come from the germline V gene. In nucleotides, the CDR3 is TGCGCCAGCAGCCAAGTGTACGGGGCCTCCTACGAGCAGTACTTC. As protein: CASSQVYGASYEQYF.

This chain joins TRBV5-6 and TRBJ2-5, with D perhaps TRBD2 (7 bases). This CDR3 is built from 12 residues. Trimming took 5 bases from V and 5 from J, leaving 10 bases between them. Germline CDR1 is SGHDT and CDR2 is YYEEEE. The CDR3 DNA follows: TGTGCCAGCAGGGGGGGGGCGGAGACCCAGTACTTC. This translates into CASRGGAETQYF. Complete variable domain (other parts from reference TRBV5-6 and TRBJ2-5): DAGVTQSPTHLIKTRGQQVTLRCSPKSGHDTVSWYQQALGQGPQFIFQYYEEEERQRGNFPDRFSGHQFPNYSSELNVNALLLGDSALYLCASRGGAETQYFGPGTRLLVL.

This clone was seen just once. The genes are TRBV7-2 and TRBJ2-7; D is unclear. The CDR3 extends over 15 amino acids. Germline V CDR1 and CDR2: SGHTA, FQGNSA. Between the trimmed V and J ends, which lost 4 bases and 3 bases, there was a span of 16 bases. In DNA form, the CDR3 reads TGTGCCAGCAGCTCATCCGAGACGAGCAACTACGAGCAGTACTTC. This codes for CASSSSETSNYEQYF.

The chain is built from TRBV30 and TRBJ2-7; D gene uncertain. V lost 0 bases and J 3 bases, leaving 9 bases between the germline ends. The CDR3 covers 13 residues. The germline V gene has CDR1 GTSNPN and CDR2 SVGIG (reference sequence). This CDR3 reads CAWSVQSHYEQYF. In DNA form, the CDR3 reads TGTGCCTGGAGTGTACAGTCTCACTACGAGCAGTACTTC. Combining the CDR3 with reference TRBV30 and TRBJ2-7 gives the whole variable domain SQTIHQWPATLVQPVGSPLSLECTVEGTSNPNLYWYRQAAGRGLQLLFYSVGIGQISSEVPQNLSASRPQDRQFILSSKKLLLSDSGFYLCAWSVQSHYEQYFGPGTRLTVT.

As DNA, the CDR3 is TGTGCCAGCAGGCGCAATCGGGGCACTAATGAAAAACTGTTTTTT. This gives the protein CASRRNRGTNEKLFF. The chain has TRBV6-5 and TRBJ1-4; a weak D match, TRBD1 (5 bases). CDR3 length equals 15 residues. V lost 6 bases and J lost 2, with 13 bases in between. CDR1 and CDR2 from the germline V gene are MNHEY and SVGAGI.

The J gene is TRBJ2-3, the V gene TRBV19; D call uncertain. This CDR3 has 16 amino acids. Germline-derived CDR1 and CDR2 are LNHDA and SQIVND (reference sequence). Between the trimmed V and J ends, which lost 4 bases and 0 bases, there was a span of 14 bases. CDR3 protein: CASSTQTGSSTDTQYF. DNA of the CDR3: TGTGCCAGTAGTACCCAGACTGGATCGAGCACAGATACGCAGTATTTT.

V and J are TRBV28 and TRBJ2-7; perhaps TRBD1 as D (6 bases). Germline lookup yields CDR1 MDHEN and CDR2 SYDVKM. Trimming removed 6 bases from V and 9 bases from J, with 15 bases in between. This CDR3 is 12 amino acids long. The CDR3 here is CASRPTSDRQYF. CDR3 coding DNA: TGTGCCAGCAGACCCACTTCGGACAGGCAGTACTTC.

The CDR3 coding sequence is TGTGCCAGCAGCTTGGAAGGGACACCTACTAACTATGGCTACACCTTC. Amino acid sequence: CASSLEGTPTNYGYTF. The chain links TRBV5-6 to TRBJ1-2, with TRBD1 as a possible D gene (6 bases). The CDR3 contains 16 residues. Germline V gene data show CDR1 as SGHDT and CDR2 as YYEEEE. V was pared by 0 bases and J by 0 bases, with 12 bases between.

A few counts support this clone. This chain links TRBV2 with TRBJ1-1; TRBD1 is a possible D gene (6 bases). V lost 2 bases and J lost 0, with 13 bases in between. CDR3 size: 16 residues. CDR1 and CDR2 (germline): SNHLY, FYNNEI. The CDR3 region is CASSEWGRALNTEAFF. The DNA of the CDR3 is TGTGCCAGCAGTGAATGGGGGCGCGCGTTGAACACTGAAGCTTTCTTT. The full variable domain, rest sourced from reference TRBV2 and TRBJ1-1, is EPEVTQTPSHQVTQMGQEVILRCVPISNHLYFYWYRQILGQKVEFLVSFYNNEISEKSEIFDDQFSVERPDGSNFTLKIRSTKLEDSAMYFCASSEWGRALNTEAFFGQGTRLTVV.

The genes are TRBV5-4 and TRBJ2-6, with 9 positions matching TRBD1. The CDR3 covers 18 residues. After removal of 4 bases from V and 2 bases from J, the junction contained 10 bases not matched to a gene. The germline gives CDR1 SGHNT, CDR2 YYREEE (reference sequence). CDR3 protein: CASSTKTGGVTGANVLTF. The CDR3 DNA reads TGTGCCAGCAGCACCAAGACAGGGGGAGTCACTGGGGCCAACGTCCTGACTTTC. Supplemented by reference TRBV5-4 and TRBJ2-6, the full variable domain reads ETGVTQSPTHLIKTRGQQVTLRCSSQSGHNTVSWYQQALGQGPQFIFQYYREEENGRGNFPPRFSGLQFPNYSSELNVNALELDDSALYLCASSTKTGGVTGANVLTFGAGSRLTVL.

The gene calls are TRBV5-1 and TRBJ2-5; 12 bases fit TRBD1. Germline-derived CDR1 and CDR2 are SGHRS and YFSETQ. The CDR3 consists of 17 residues. V lost 1 base to trimming and J lost 5 bases; unmatched junction nucleotides: 9. The CDR3 region has the DNA TGCGCCAGCAGCTTGCGTCCGGGACAGGGGGCTGAGGAGACCCAGTACTTC. This gives the protein CASSLRPGQGAEETQYF.

The V gene is TRBV7-9, the J gene TRBJ1-1, with a possible D match to TRBD1 (6 bases). The germline gives CDR1 SEHNR, CDR2 FQNEAQ (reference sequence). CDR3 length equals 13 residues. The V end lost 7 bases, the J end lost 2 bases, and 11 bases lay between the germline ends. This chain's CDR3 is CASTLQGNTEAFF. CDR3 nucleotides: TGTGCCAGCACCCTACAGGGAAACACTGAAGCTTTCTTT. The full variable domain, with the rest looked up from reference TRBV7-9 and TRBJ1-1, is DTGVSQNPRHKITKRGQNVTFRCDPISEHNRLYWYRQTLGQGPEFLTYFQNEAQLEKSRLLSDRFSAERPKGSFSTLEIQRTEQGDSAMYLCASTLQGNTEAFFGQGTRLTVV.

V and J are TRBV4-1 and TRBJ1-1, with TRBD1 matching 8 bases. Germline lookup yields CDR1 MGHRA and CDR2 YSYEKL. The CDR3 totals 15 residues. The ends lost 1 base at V and 1 base at J; junction bases unmatched: 2. The CDR3 is CASSQGQGKNTEAFF. In DNA, the CDR3 is TGCGCCAGCAGCCAAGGACAGGGGAAGAACACTGAAGCTTTCTTT.

This clone was counted only a few times. The J gene is TRBJ2-3, the V gene TRBV5-1, with a possible D match to TRBD2 (5 bases). V lost 1 base, J lost 0 bases, and 9 bases lay in between. The CDR3 consists of 15 residues. Per germline, CDR1 SGHRS and CDR2 YFSETQ. The CDR3 is CASSLLGGSTDTQYF. The CDR3 DNA is TGCGCCAGCAGCTTGTTGGGCGGGAGCACAGATACGCAGTATTTT. Full variable domain (outside the CDR3, taken from reference TRBV5-1 and TRBJ2-3): KAGVTQTPRYLIKTRGQQVTLSCSPISGHRSVSWYQQTPGQGLQFLFEYFSETQRNKGNFPGRFSGRQFSNSRSEMNVSTLELGDSALYLCASSLLGGSTDTQYFGPGTRLTVL.

The chain links TRBV23-1 to TRBJ2-3; 9 nucleotides agree with TRBD2. TRBV23-1 is known as an ORF, though its function is uncertain. The CDR3 contains 13 residues. The trim removed 9 bases at V and 4 bases at J, leaving 5 bases unmatched. DNA of the CDR3: TGCGCCAGTAGGGCGGGAGGGCCAGATACGCAGTATTTT. This codes for CASRAGGPDTQYF.

This rearrangement joins TRBV9 to TRBJ2-1; D might be TRBD2 (6 bases). The V gene's germline CDR1 is SGDLS and CDR2 YYNGEE. The CDR3 contains 15 residues. The V and J ends lost 6 bases and 2 bases respectively, with 15 bases between them. CDR3 in amino acids: CASTIDGRTYNEQFF. The CDR3, as DNA: TGTGCCAGCACAATTGACGGGAGAACCTACAATGAGCAGTTCTTC.

The chain has TRBV6-5 and TRBJ1-2, with unresolved D. Deletions cut 6 bases from V and 4 bases from J, with 12 bases between. The germline V gene has CDR1 MNHEY and CDR2 SVGAGI. CDR3 size: 13 residues. The CDR3 sequence is CASRGGPGYGYTF. CDR3 DNA sequence: TGTGCCAGCAGAGGCGGACCAGGCTATGGCTACACCTTC.

The genes are TRBV4-3 and TRBJ2-2; D unclear. In germline, CDR1 is LGHNA, CDR2 YSLEER. The V and J ends lost 4 bases and 5 bases respectively, with 8 bases between them. The CDR3 sequence is 13 residues long. The CDR3 region is CASSPRRTGELFF. The CDR3 region has the DNA TGCGCCAGCAGCCCAAGAAGGACCGGGGAGCTGTTTTTT.

This chain connects TRBV4-2 to TRBJ2-3; maybe TRBD2 (7 bases). CDR1 LGHNA and CDR2 YNFKEQ come from the germline V gene. Trimming removed 1 base from V and 2 bases from J, with 19 bases in between. This CDR3 contains 18 residues. In nucleotides, the CDR3 is TGTGCCAGCAGCCAAGCGGGGGGCGGGCGGATAGCCACAGATACGCAGTATTTT. It encodes CASSQAGGGRIATDTQYF.

The rearrangement joins TRBV4-1 to TRBJ2-7, with no clear D. The CDR3 has 15 residues. The germline CDR1 and CDR2 sequences are MGHRA and YSYEKL. V was trimmed by 3 bases and J by 0 bases, leaving 12 bases between them. The CDR3 reads CASSQGWASSYEQYF. CDR3 nucleotides: TGCGCCAGCAGCCAGGGTTGGGCCTCCTCCTACGAGCAGTACTTC.

The chain couples TRBV18 to TRBJ1-4; D gene uncertain. V shed 2 bases and J shed 0 bases, with 10 bases lying between them. The germline V gene encodes CDR1 KGHSH and CDR2 LQKENI. The CDR3 sequence is 16 residues long. The CDR3 DNA reads TGTGCCAGCTCACCAAGGGAAACTGCAACTAATGAAAAACTGTTTTTT. This sequence encodes CASSPRETATNEKLFF.

The chain has TRBV6-5 and TRBJ2-6; D gene ambiguous. The CDR3 has 14 residues. Germline CDR1 and CDR2: MNHEY and SVGAGI. With 8 bases removed from V and 4 bases from J, the gap between germline ends came to 12 bases. The CDR3 region is CASRRRSGANVLTF. DNA for the CDR3: TGTGCCAGCCGACGGCGATCCGGGGCCAACGTCCTGACTTTC.

The chain uses TRBV4-1 and TRBJ2-5, with TRBD2 as a possible D gene (5 bases). V was pared by 4 bases and J by 0 bases, with 12 bases between. The CDR3 has 15 residues. Per germline, CDR1 MGHRA and CDR2 YSYEKL. CDR3 nucleotide sequence: TGCGCCAGCAGCCCCTCTCGGAGGTACCAAGAGACCCAGTACTTC. Residues: CASSPSRRYQETQYF.